This TCR beta chain was obtained from a study of blood T cells in healthy people across ages. The wider study: In model experiments, template switching was able to capture about one barcoded beta molecule for every two T cells that were present.

Note on this clonotype: Its antigen is as yet unknown.

A second PCR of 7 to 11 cycles used a sample-barcoded 5' primer and a J-beta primer mix. A template-switch adaptor containing 12 random nucleotides labeled each cDNA molecule. TCRdb reprocessed the 5' RACE reads with MiXCR, giving one entry per CDR3 protein. The sample shows over a million distinct CDR3 sequences, 40% to 45% of them seen only once. This CDR3 region has 14 residues. Germline CDR1 reads MNHEY; CDR2 reads SVGAGI. With 3 bases removed from V and 4 bases from J, the gap between germline ends came to 11 bases. Findings and caveats of the study: Naive CD4+ cell counts and diversity both ran higher in long-lived than in aged donors.

The specimen was blood. The chain is built from TRBV6-5 and TRBJ2-3; D is perhaps TRBD1 or TRBD2 (5 bases each). The receptor comes from an older woman in good health. CDR3 sequence reads: CASSYFQGADTQYF. The CDR3 coding sequence is TGTGCCAGCAGTTATTTCCAGGGAGCAGATACGCAGTATTTT.